This entry describes one TCR beta chain. Its antigen remains unknown. The sample originates from a study of cytomegalovirus exposure and HLA in healthy donors. Points from the study as a whole: In a later analysis, common viral pathogens appeared linked to several of the most significant clusters. A prior analysis recorded that most TCR beta V segments were productive about 90% or about 30% of the time.

CDR3 length: 13 amino acids. Germline lookup yields CDR1 SGHNT and CDR2 YENEEA. Trimming removed 0 bases at V and 4 bases at J, with 5 bases between. Use of 60 Vbeta and 13 Jbeta primers characterized the PCR. Original analysis: In a later analysis, of 70 million to 85 million unique beta chains, some 10 million appeared in at least two donors. Clones were read by immunoSEQ multiplex PCR, and TCRdb kept only the in-frame ones, dropping some. The V and J calls and the clone size are those of that table, but D and trimming were determined from the DNA. The sample gives some 120,000 clones, about 59% of which show up once; 9.5% is in the top ten.

The sequence was obtained from a woman between 40 and 50 years old in good health and CMV-seropositive. Sequences were obtained from PBMCs. J is TRBJ2-3 and V is TRBV11-3; D is perhaps TRBD2 (5 bases). This chain's CDR3 is CASSLERADTQYF. For the CDR3, the DNA is TGTGCCAGCAGCTTAGAGAGGGCAGATACGCAGTATTTT.